Reported below is one TCR beta chain. Its specificity is unknown. The data were taken from a study of molecular identifiers for immune sequencing clone quantification. Whole-study findings and limits: Naive cells had under 1% of molecules in clones above 20 RNA copies, effectors over 97%.

Trimming took 0 bases from V and 9 from J; bases not matched to a gene: 20. CDR3 size: 19 residues. Per germline, CDR1 LGHNA and CDR2 YNFKEQ. Sorted inputs of about 17,000 to 1,100,000 cells, with 10%, 30% or 50% RNA, yielded naive CD8 libraries. For naive CD8 T cells, sorting used the CD8+CD4-CCR7+CD45RA+ phenotype. Previously described methods and listed TCR primers were used for bulk TCR libraries. One entry per CDR3 protein, called by TCRdb with MiXCR from the PCR reads. The sample records over 55,000 distinct CDR3 sequences, around a sixth being singletons. The TCR originated in a human donor in good health. Some libraries in this study had Jurkat cell RNA spiked in. Sequenced: naive CD8+ T cells from blood, with Jurkat cell RNA spiked in. Subset: FACS-sorted CD8+CD4-CCR7+CD45RA+ naive T cells. The chain uses TRBV4-2 and TRBJ2-1; the match to TRBD2 covers 7 bases. CDR3 DNA sequence: TGTGCCAGCAGCCAAGATGGAGTTTGTGTACTAGCGCAGAAAGCTGAGCAGTTCTTC. Its translation: CASSQDGVCVLAQKAEQFF.